The rows below give T cell receptor beta chains drawn from one sample of a study of T cell repertoires in cytomegalovirus infection. What these receptors recognize is not known. Via MiXCR, TCRdb re-called the reads, giving one row per CDR3 protein. This sample has about 920,000 distinct CDR3 sequences, with approximately 32% found just once. The sample consisted of cultured CD8+ T cells from PBMCs, taken from culture after CMV antigen stimulation. The receptors were gathered from a human donor in good health (CMV status not recorded). Some clones in this sample may be carry-over from other donors' samples. The conserved cysteine and the conserved F or W are not part of the CDR3 here.

V: TRBV7-8; J: TRBJ2-5; CDR3: ASKTSGGTGETQY
V: TRBV9; J: TRBJ1-3; CDR3: ASSGTARQEPSGNTIY
V: TRBV19; J: TRBJ2-7; CDR3: ASSPFAGAGYEQY
V: TRBV5-1; J: TRBJ2-1; CDR3: ASSETRPSNNEQF
V: TRBV12-3/TRBV12-4; J: TRBJ2-3; CDR3: ASSNLAGGYIPMGTDTQY
V: TRBV7-9; J: TRBJ2-1; CDR3: ASSLEGHGNEQF
V: TRBV13; J: TRBJ1-1; CDR3: ASSPQGSEAF
V: TRBV12-3/TRBV12-4; J: TRBJ2-3; CDR3: AGSGPSTDTQY
V: TRBV2; J: TRBJ2-2; CDR3: ASSEFRGPELF
V: TRBV7-8; J: TRBJ1-2; CDR3: ASSPTMGVATNYGYT
V: TRBV12-3/TRBV12-4; J: TRBJ1-2; CDR3: ASRGTDNGYT
V: TRBV9; J: TRBJ1-1; CDR3: ASSVGDSLITEAF
V: TRBV27; J: TRBJ1-6; CDR3: ASSRDRLYNSPLH
V: TRBV19; J: TRBJ1-5; CDR3: ASSTRPGHGANQPQH
V: TRBV7-8; J: TRBJ2-2; CDR3: ASSARTAGANTGELF
V: TRBV10-3; J: TRBJ2-1; CDR3: AISELAETTGDEQF
V: TRBV25-1; J: TRBJ1-2; CDR3: ASSEYTGYYGYT
V: TRBV12-3/TRBV12-4; J: TRBJ2-5; CDR3: ASSLSLETQY
V: TRBV6-6; J: TRBJ1-1; CDR3: ASSYLGGRGDTEAF
V: TRBV6-1; J: TRBJ1-4; CDR3: ASREGQTTNEKLF
V: TRBV7-9; J: TRBJ2-5; CDR3: ASSLGGHQETQY
V: TRBV20-1; J: TRBJ2-2; CDR3: SADRGLGGELF
V: TRBV29-1; J: TRBJ2-7; CDR3: SALRDGGYEQY